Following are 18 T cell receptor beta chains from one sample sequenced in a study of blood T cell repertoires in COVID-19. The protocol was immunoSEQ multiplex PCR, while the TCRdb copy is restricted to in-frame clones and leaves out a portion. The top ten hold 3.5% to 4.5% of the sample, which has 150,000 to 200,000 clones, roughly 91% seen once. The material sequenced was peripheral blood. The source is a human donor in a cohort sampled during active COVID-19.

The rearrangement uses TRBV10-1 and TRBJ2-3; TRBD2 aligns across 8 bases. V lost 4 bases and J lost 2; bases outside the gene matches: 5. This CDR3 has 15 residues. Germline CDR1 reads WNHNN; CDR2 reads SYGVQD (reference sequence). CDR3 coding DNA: TGCGCCAGCAGTGGTGGTAGCGGGGACACAGATACGCAGTATTTT. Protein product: CASSGGSGDTDTQYF.

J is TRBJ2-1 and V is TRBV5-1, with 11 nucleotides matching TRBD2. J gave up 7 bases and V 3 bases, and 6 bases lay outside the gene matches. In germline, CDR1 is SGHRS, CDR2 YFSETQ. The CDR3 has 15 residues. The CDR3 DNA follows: TGCGCCAGCAGCTCGACTAGCGGGGTTTGGAATGAGCAGTTCTTC. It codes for CASSSTSGVWNEQFF.

Here the CDR3 reads CASSLQGQGGTDTQYF. The CDR3 nucleotides read TGCGCCAGCAGCTTGCAGGGACAGGGAGGGACAGATACGCAGTATTTT. V is TRBV5-1 and J is TRBJ2-3; 9 bases agree with TRBD1. The CDR3 extends over 16 amino acids. Germline CDR1 SGHRS, CDR2 YFSETQ. V dropped 1 base and J dropped 3; count of bases not matched to a gene: 6.

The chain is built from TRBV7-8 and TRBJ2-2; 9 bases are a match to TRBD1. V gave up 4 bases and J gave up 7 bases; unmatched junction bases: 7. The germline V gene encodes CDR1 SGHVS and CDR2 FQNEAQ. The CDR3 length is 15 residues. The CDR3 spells CASSSDRGILGELFF. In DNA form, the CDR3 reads TGTGCCAGCAGCTCGGACAGGGGTATCCTCGGGGAGCTGTTTTTT.

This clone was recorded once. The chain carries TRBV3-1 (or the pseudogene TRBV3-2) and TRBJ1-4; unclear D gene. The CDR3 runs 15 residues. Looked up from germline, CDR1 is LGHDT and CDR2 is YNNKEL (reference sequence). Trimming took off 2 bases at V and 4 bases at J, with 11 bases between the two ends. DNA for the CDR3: TGTGCCAGCAGCCAATTCCAGACAAATAATGAAAAACTGTTTTTT. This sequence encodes CASSQFQTNNEKLFF.

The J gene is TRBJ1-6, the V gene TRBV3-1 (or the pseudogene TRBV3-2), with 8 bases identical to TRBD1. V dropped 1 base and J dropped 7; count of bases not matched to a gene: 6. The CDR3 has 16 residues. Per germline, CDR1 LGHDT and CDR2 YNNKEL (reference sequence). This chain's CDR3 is CASSQGLQGANSPLHF. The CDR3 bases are TGTGCCAGCAGCCAAGGCTTGCAGGGGGCGAATTCACCCCTCCACTTT.

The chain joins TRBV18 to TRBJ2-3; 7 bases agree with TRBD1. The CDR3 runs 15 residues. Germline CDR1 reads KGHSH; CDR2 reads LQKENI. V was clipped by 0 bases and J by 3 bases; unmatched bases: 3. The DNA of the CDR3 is TGTGCCAGCTCACCACCGGGACAGATGACAGATACGCAGTATTTT. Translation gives CASSPPGQMTDTQYF.

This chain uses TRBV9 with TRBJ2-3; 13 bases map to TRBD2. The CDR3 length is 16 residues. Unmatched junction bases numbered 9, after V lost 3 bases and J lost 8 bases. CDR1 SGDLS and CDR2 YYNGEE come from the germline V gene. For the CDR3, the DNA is TGTGCCAGCAGCGCCTCCGGACTAGCGGGAGTGGGTACGCAGTATTTT. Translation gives CASSASGLAGVGTQYF.

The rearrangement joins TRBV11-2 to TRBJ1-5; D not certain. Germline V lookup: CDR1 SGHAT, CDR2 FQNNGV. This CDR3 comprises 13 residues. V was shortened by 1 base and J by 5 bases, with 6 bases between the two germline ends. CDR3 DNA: TGTGCCAGCAGCTTAGCTCGGGATCAGCCCCAGCATTTT. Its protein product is CASSLARDQPQHF.

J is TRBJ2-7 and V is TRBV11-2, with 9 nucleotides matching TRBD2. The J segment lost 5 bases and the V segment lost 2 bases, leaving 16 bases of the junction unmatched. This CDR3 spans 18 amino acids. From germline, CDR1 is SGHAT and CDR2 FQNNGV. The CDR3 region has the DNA TGTGCCAGCAGCTTAATCAGTACGGCGGGGGGGAACTTACACGAGCAGTACTTC. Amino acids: CASSLISTAGGNLHEQYF.

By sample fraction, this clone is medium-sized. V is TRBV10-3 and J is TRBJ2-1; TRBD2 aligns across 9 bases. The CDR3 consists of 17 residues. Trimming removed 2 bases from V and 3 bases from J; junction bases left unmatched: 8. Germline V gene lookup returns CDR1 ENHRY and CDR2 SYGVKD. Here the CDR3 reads CAISEAPTSGNYNEQFF. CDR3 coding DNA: TGTGCCATCAGTGAGGCCCCGACTAGCGGAAACTACAATGAGCAGTTCTTC.

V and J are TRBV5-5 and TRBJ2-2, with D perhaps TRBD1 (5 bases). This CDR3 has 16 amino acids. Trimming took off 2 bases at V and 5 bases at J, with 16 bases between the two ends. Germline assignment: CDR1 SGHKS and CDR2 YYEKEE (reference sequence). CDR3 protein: CASSLISRAKTGELFF. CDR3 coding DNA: TGTGCCAGCAGCTTAATATCCAGGGCTAAGACCGGGGAGCTGTTTTTT.

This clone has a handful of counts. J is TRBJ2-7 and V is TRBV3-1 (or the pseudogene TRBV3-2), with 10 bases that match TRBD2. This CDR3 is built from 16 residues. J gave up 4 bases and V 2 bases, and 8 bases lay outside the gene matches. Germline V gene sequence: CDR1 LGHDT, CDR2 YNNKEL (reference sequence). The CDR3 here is CASSQWGSGRIYEQYF. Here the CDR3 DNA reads TGTGCCAGCAGCCAATGGGGTAGCGGGAGGATTTACGAGCAGTACTTC.

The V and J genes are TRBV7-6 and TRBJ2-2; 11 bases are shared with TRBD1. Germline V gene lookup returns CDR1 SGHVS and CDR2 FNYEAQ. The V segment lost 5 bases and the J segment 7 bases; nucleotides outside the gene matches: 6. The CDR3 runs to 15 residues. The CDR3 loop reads CASSPGQGANGELFF. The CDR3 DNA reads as TGTGCCAGCAGCCCAGGACAGGGGGCTAACGGGGAGCTGTTTTTT.

CDR3 sequence (DNA): TGTGCCAGCAGTTTTGCAGGGGGCCCGTCTGGCTACACCTTC. It encodes CASSFAGGPSGYTF. The chain joins TRBV6-5 to TRBJ1-2; 8 bases match TRBD1. Looked up from germline, CDR1 is MNHEY and CDR2 is SVGAGI. V lost 4 bases to trimming and J lost 7 bases; unmatched junction nucleotides: 8. This CDR3 spans 14 amino acids.

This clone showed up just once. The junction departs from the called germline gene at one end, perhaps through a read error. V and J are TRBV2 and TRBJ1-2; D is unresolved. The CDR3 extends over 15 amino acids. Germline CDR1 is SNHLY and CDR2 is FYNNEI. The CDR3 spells CASSELLGSNYGYSF. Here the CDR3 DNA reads TGTGCCAGCAGTGAATTGCTCGGGTCAAACTATGGCTATAGCTTC.

The CDR3 DNA sequence: TGCAGTGCTAGTAGCGGGAGGGCCGGCAATGAGCAGTTCTTC. Its translation is CSASSGRAGNEQFF. The chain uses TRBV20-1 and TRBJ2-1; TRBD2 matches 11 bases. The CDR3 is made up of 14 amino acids. Germline trimming cut 3 bases from V and 6 bases from J; bases unmatched to any gene: 4. From germline, CDR1 is DFQATT and CDR2 SNEGSKA (reference sequence).

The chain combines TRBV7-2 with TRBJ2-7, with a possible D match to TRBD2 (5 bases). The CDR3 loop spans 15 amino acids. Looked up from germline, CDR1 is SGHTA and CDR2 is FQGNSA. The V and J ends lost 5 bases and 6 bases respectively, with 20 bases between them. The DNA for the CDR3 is TGTGCCAGCAGCGGACCCGCGGGCCACTGGGGCGAGCAGTACTTC. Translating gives CASSGPAGHWGEQYF.